The next 5 T cell receptor beta chains were all read from a single sample in a study of radiotherapy plus CTLA-4 blockade in lung cancer. The repertoire was sequenced with immunoSEQ multiplex PCR; TCRdb's copy has only in-frame clones and lacks some. The table shows about 55,000 clones, with around four fifths occurring only once. This material consisted of peripheral blood, taken from a patient treated with radiotherapy plus ipilimumab. Receptors were obtained from a human donor with non-small cell lung cancer whose response to radiotherapy plus ipilimumab could not be evaluated.

About this clone itself: One end of the junction varies from germline; a read error may be responsible. Other nucleotide sequences from this sample produce the same CDR3. The genes are TRBV5-1 and TRBJ2-2; 10 positions agree with TRBD2. The CDR3 totals 18 residues. The germline V gene encodes CDR1 SGHRS and CDR2 YFSETQ. CDR3 coding DNA: TGCGCCAGTAGCTTTAAGAGCGGGGGGGCCCGTTACACCGGGGAGCTGTTTTTT. Translation gives CASSFKSGGARYTGELFF.

The J gene is TRBJ1-2, the V gene TRBV11-2; weak D call: TRBD1 (6 bases). The germline V gene encodes CDR1 SGHAT and CDR2 FQNNGV. The CDR3 runs to 12 residues. Trimming took off 5 bases at V and 6 bases at J, with 10 bases between the two ends. CDR3 in DNA: TGTGCCAGCAGCCCAGGGGATCATGGCTACACCTTC. Encoded protein: CASSPGDHGYTF.

The chain links TRBV7-6 to TRBJ2-1, with a weak D call TRBD1 (5 bases). This CDR3 contains 15 residues. Per germline, CDR1 SGHVS and CDR2 FNYEAQ. V was trimmed by 5 bases and J by 2 bases, leaving 13 bases between them. The CDR3 bases are TGTGCCAGCAGCCCAACCATGGGGCCCTACAATGAGCAGTTCTTC. It translates to CASSPTMGPYNEQFF.

The genes are TRBV30 and TRBJ2-1; perhaps TRBD1 as D (6 bases). Germline lookup yields CDR1 GTSNPN and CDR2 SVGIG (reference sequence). V was shortened by 4 bases and J by 0 bases, with 10 bases between the two germline ends. This CDR3 is 14 amino acids long. Here the CDR3 DNA reads TGTGCCTGGATAACAGGGAGCTCCTACAATGAGCAGTTCTTC. Translated, it gives CAWITGSSYNEQFF.

The V and J genes are TRBV30 and TRBJ1-1; the D is unclear. Trimming pared 3 bases from V and 4 bases from J, leaving 12 bases between. Germline CDR1 is GTSNPN and CDR2 is SVGIG (reference sequence). The CDR3 is 13 residues long. For the CDR3, the DNA is TGTGCCTGGAGCAGGAACCTGGGCACTGAAGCTTTCTTT. Protein product: CAWSRNLGTEAFF. The whole variable domain, filled in from reference TRBV30 and TRBJ1-1, reads SQTIHQWPATLVQPVGSPLSLECTVEGTSNPNLYWYRQAAGRGLQLLFYSVGIGQISSEVPQNLSASRPQDRQFILSSKKLLLSDSGFYLCAWSRNLGTEAFFGQGTRLTVV.